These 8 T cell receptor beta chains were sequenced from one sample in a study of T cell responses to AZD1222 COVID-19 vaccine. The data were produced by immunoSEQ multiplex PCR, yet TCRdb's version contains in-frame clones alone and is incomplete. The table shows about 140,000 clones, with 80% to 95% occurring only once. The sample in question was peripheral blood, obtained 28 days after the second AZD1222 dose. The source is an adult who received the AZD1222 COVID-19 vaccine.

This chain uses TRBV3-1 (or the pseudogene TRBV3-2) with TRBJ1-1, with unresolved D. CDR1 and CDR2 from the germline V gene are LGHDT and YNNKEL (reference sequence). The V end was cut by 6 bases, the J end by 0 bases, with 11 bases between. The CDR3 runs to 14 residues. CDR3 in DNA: TGTGCCAGCAGTCGGGCTCTAATGAACACTGAAGCTTTCTTT. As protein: CASSRALMNTEAFF.

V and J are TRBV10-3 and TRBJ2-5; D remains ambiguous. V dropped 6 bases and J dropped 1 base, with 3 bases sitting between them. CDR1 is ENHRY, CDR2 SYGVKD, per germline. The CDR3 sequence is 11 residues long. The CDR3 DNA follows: TGTGCCATCAGGTCCCAAGAGACCCAGTACTTC. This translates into CAIRSQETQYF.

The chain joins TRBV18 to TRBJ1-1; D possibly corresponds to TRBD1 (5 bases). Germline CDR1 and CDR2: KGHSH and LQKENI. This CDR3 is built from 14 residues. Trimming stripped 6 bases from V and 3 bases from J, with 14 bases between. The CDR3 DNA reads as TGTGCCAGCTCCCCGGGGCTGGGACACACTGAAGCTTTCTTT. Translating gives CASSPGLGHTEAFF.

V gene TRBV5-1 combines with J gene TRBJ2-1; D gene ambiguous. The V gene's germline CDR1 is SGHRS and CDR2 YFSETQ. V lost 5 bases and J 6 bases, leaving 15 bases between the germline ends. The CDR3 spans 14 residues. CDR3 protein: CASSSLDGTNEQFF. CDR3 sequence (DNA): TGCGCCAGCAGTTCTCTAGACGGAACCAATGAGCAGTTCTTC.

CDR3 loop: CASSISGTGDGYTF. For the CDR3, the DNA is TGTGCCAGTAGTATCTCGGGGACAGGGGATGGCTACACCTTC. V is TRBV19 and J is TRBJ1-2; TRBD1 matches at 10 bases. The CDR3 covers 14 residues. The V gene end was trimmed by 3 bases and the J gene end by 6 bases; junction bases not matched to a gene: 4. From germline, CDR1 is LNHDA and CDR2 SQIVND (reference sequence).

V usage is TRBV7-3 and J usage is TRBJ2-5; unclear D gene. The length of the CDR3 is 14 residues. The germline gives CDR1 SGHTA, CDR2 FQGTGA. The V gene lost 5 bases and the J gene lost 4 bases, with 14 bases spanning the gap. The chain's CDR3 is CASSETGRGETQYF. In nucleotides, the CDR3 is TGTGCCAGCAGCGAGACTGGTCGTGGAGAGACCCAGTACTTC. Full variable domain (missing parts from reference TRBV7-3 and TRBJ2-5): GAGVSQTPSNKVTEKGKYVELRCDPISGHTALYWYRQSLGQGPEFLIYFQGTGAADDSGLPNDRFFAVRPEGSVSTLKIQRTERGDSAVYLCASSETGRGETQYFGPGTRLLVL.

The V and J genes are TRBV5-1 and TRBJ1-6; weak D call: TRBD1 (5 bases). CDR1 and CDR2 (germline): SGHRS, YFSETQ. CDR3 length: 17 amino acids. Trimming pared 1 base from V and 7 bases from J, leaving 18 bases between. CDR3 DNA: TGCGCCAGCAGCTTGATAGGGGATCCTAAGGGGAATTCACCCCTCCACTTT. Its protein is CASSLIGDPKGNSPLHF.

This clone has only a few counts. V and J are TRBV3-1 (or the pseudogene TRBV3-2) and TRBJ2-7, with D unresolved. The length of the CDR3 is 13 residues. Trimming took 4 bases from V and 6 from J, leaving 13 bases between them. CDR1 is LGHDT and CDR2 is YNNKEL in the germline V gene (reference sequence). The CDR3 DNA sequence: TGTGCCAGCAGCCCAACAGTCATGGGCGAGCAGTACTTC. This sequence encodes CASSPTVMGEQYF.